Each of the 32 T cell receptor beta chains below was sequenced from the same sample in a study of vaccination and CD4 T cells after COVID-19 (dated by TCRdb to between 2021 and 2024). The library came from PCR. The instrument was an Illumina iSeq 100. DNA from cultured CD4+ T cells was subjected to TCR sequencing with the Oncomine TCR Beta short-read assay at the Johns Hopkins FTIC core. TCRdb passed the public sequencing reads through fastp at Q25 and MiXCR, retaining productive beta sequences. Rows are unified per CDR3 protein, each entry keeping the most common DNA and genes. Across this sample there are about 20,000 distinct CDR3 sequences, with 50% to 60% seen only once. The ten most abundant clones make up around 6.6% of the sample. In light of the paper, this sample's treatment or condition label describes: roughly 10-day PBMC culture with coronavirus spike peptide pools or control peptides (ViraFEST assay).

Their specific antigens are unknown. The input for sequencing was CD4+ T cells from blood, cultured in vitro, taken before SARS-CoV-2 vaccination. These receptors were collected from a human donor who had recovered from COVID-19.

The gene calls are TRBV20-1 and TRBJ2-3; 8 positions match TRBD1. There are 13 residues in the CDR3. From germline, CDR1 is DFQATT and CDR2 SNEGSKA (reference sequence). V dropped 1 base and J dropped 7; count of bases not matched to a gene: 4. CDR3 in amino acids: CSARVQGAYTQYF. CDR3 DNA sequence: TGCAGTGCTAGAGTCCAGGGGGCGTATACGCAGTATTTT.

A single count supports this clonotype. V is TRBV11-2 and J is TRBJ2-2; 16 bases line up with TRBD2. Trimming removed 5 bases from V and 6 bases from J; junction bases left unmatched: 6. Germline loops: CDR1 SGHAT, CDR2 FQNNGV. CDR3 length: 17 amino acids. Here the CDR3 DNA reads TGTGCCAGCAGCCCGCCGGGACTAGCGGGAGGGTCCGGGGAGCTGTTTTTT. Protein: CASSPPGLAGGSGELFF.

This chain connects TRBV20-1 to TRBJ2-1, with 7 positions matching TRBD2. This CDR3 contains 15 residues. Germline CDR1 DFQATT, CDR2 SNEGSKA (reference sequence). The J segment lost 2 bases and the V segment lost 7 bases, leaving 11 bases of the junction unmatched. Here the CDR3 DNA reads TGCAGTGGCCAGACTAGCCCACAACCCTACAATGAGCAGTTCTTC. Its protein is CSGQTSPQPYNEQFF.

This chain uses TRBV7-9 with TRBJ2-7; 9 bases line up with TRBD2. Trimming took 5 bases from V and 4 from J; bases not matched to a gene: 6. The germline CDR1 and CDR2 sequences are SEHNR and FQNEAQ (reference sequence). CDR3 length: 14 residues. The CDR3 reads CASSPKTSGYEQYF. CDR3 DNA sequence: TGTGCCAGCAGCCCGAAGACTAGCGGTTACGAGCAGTACTTC. Full variable domain (remainder filled in from reference TRBV7-9 and TRBJ2-7): DTGVSQNPRHKITKRGQNVTFRCDPISEHNRLYWYRQTLGQGPEFLTYFQNEAQLEKSRLLSDRFSAERPKGSFSTLEIQRTEQGDSAMYLCASSPKTSGYEQYFGPGTRLTVT.

The genes are TRBV4-1 and TRBJ1-5; TRBD1 matches at 9 bases. V was pared by 0 bases and J by 2 bases, with 5 bases of the junction left unmatched. The CDR3 loop spans 17 amino acids. Looked up from germline, CDR1 is MGHRA and CDR2 is YSYEKL. The CDR3 region is CASSQEVRQGGNQPQHF. DNA for the CDR3: TGCGCCAGCAGCCAAGAGGTTAGACAGGGGGGCAATCAGCCCCAGCATTTT.

The CDR3 DNA is TGTGCCAGTAGTATACGACAGAATCAGCCCCAGCATTTT. Encoded protein: CASSIRQNQPQHF. This sequence joins TRBV19 and TRBJ1-5; a possible D gene is TRBD1 (5 bases). The germline V and J ends were trimmed by 2 bases and 4 bases, with 6 bases remaining between them. From germline, CDR1 is LNHDA and CDR2 SQIVND (reference sequence). This CDR3 contains 13 residues. Filled out from reference TRBV19 and TRBJ1-5, the complete variable domain reads DGGITQSPKYLFRKEGQNVTLSCEQNLNHDAMYWYRQDPGQGLRLIYYSQIVNDFQKGDIAEGYSVSREKKESFPLTVTSAQKNPTAFYLCASSIRQNQPQHFGDGTRLSIL.

V is TRBV12-3 or TRBV12-4 and J is TRBJ2-5; 7 bases align to TRBD1. This CDR3 has 18 amino acids. J was trimmed by 1 base and V by 1 base; bases with no gene match: 12. CDR3 coding DNA: TGTGCCAGCAGTTTAGGGGTTAGACAGGGCCAGTCCCAAGAGACCCAGTACTTC. Translated: CASSLGVRQGQSQETQYF.

This chain uses TRBV20-1 with TRBJ1-6, with D unresolved. Germline values: CDR1 DFQATT, CDR2 SNEGSKA (reference sequence). The CDR3 is 14 amino acids. CDR3 sequence (DNA): TGCGGAGGAAAGGGCGGGAGGTATAATTCACCCCTCCACTTT. It specifies CGGKGGRYNSPLHF.

This clonotype was seen a single time. V and J are TRBV20-1 and TRBJ2-1, with TRBD2 identical over 13 bases. V lost 5 bases and J lost 1; bases outside the gene matches: 17. CDR1 DFQATT and CDR2 SNEGSKA come from the germline V gene (reference sequence). There are 20 residues in the CDR3. In nucleotides, the CDR3 is TGCAGTGCTCCAAGTACCGGGACTAGCGGGGACATAAGGTCCTACAATGAGCAGTTCTTC. It specifies CSAPSTGTSGDIRSYNEQFF.

The CDR3 nucleotides read TGTGCCAGCCAGGGACGACTGAACACCGGGGAGCTGTTTTTT. It codes for CASQGRLNTGELFF. This rearrangement joins TRBV2 to TRBJ2-2; tentatively, D is TRBD1 or TRBD2 (5 bases each). The CDR3 extends over 14 amino acids. Germline V CDR1 and CDR2: SNHLY, FYNNEI. V was shortened by 8 bases and J by 1 base, with 11 bases between the two germline ends.

The chain employs TRBV2 and TRBJ1-1; 7 positions match TRBD1. The CDR3 spans 14 residues. The ends lost 6 bases at V and 5 bases at J; junction bases unmatched: 9. Per germline, CDR1 SNHLY and CDR2 FYNNEI. The CDR3 sequence is CASRDRAGGTEAFF. The CDR3 DNA reads TGTGCCAGCAGGGATAGGGCAGGGGGGACTGAAGCTTTCTTT. The whole variable domain, remainder taken from reference TRBV2 and TRBJ1-1, is EPEVTQTPSHQVTQMGQEVILRCVPISNHLYFYWYRQILGQKVEFLVSFYNNEISEKSEIFDDQFSVERPDGSNFTLKIRSTKLEDSAMYFCASRDRAGGTEAFFGQGTRLTVV.

A few counts support this clonotype. The gene calls are TRBV2 and TRBJ2-7; D is unresolved. Trimming cost V 8 bases and J 0 bases, with 11 bases left between them. The germline V gene encodes CDR1 SNHLY and CDR2 FYNNEI. The CDR3 extends over 13 amino acids. The CDR3 sequence: CASRTINSYEQYF. The CDR3 DNA reads TGTGCCAGCCGGACCATAAACTCCTACGAGCAGTACTTC.

This clonotype has a single count. This chain links TRBV19 with TRBJ2-5; TRBD2 matches 7 bases. Germline trimming cut 3 bases from V and 4 bases from J; bases unmatched to any gene: 17. This CDR3 has 18 amino acids. Looked up from germline, CDR1 is LNHDA and CDR2 is SQIVND (reference sequence). This chain's CDR3 is CASSIRLRWRERGETQYF. The CDR3 DNA reads TGTGCCAGTAGTATTCGACTTCGATGGCGGGAGCGGGGAGAGACCCAGTACTTC. The full variable domain, in which reference TRBV19 and TRBJ2-5 provide the parts outside the CDR3, is DGGITQSPKYLFRKEGQNVTLSCEQNLNHDAMYWYRQDPGQGLRLIYYSQIVNDFQKGDIAEGYSVSREKKESFPLTVTSAQKNPTAFYLCASSIRLRWRERGETQYFGPGTRLLVL.

The V call is TRBV7-8, the J call TRBJ1-5; 8 nucleotides agree with TRBD1. Trimming took 5 bases from V and 2 from J; bases not matched to a gene: 5. There are 15 residues in the CDR3. Germline CDR1 is SGHVS and CDR2 is FQNEAQ. The CDR3 nucleotides are TGTGCCAGCAGCCCGGTGGGACAGGGCAATCAGCCCCAGCATTTT. This translates into CASSPVGQGNQPQHF. Using reference TRBV7-8 and TRBJ1-5 for the parts outside the CDR3, the full variable domain is GAGVSQSPRYKVAKRGQDVALRCDPISGHVSLFWYQQALGQGPEFLTYFQNEAQLDKSGLPSDRFFAERPEGSVSTLKIQRTQQEDSAVYLCASSPVGQGNQPQHFGDGTRLSIL.

Turning to this clonotype: An end of the junction differs from the germline gene, which may be a read error. The rearrangement links TRBV7-8 to TRBJ2-6, with 9 bases that match TRBD1. The CDR3 runs 16 residues. The germline gives CDR1 SGHVS, CDR2 FQNEAQ. CDR3 sequence reads: CAGSRTGVAGANVLTF. DNA for the CDR3: TGTGCCGGCAGCAGGACAGGGGTTGCTGGGGCCAACGTCCTGACTTTC.

Note on this clonotype: One end of the junction does not line up with germline, which may come from a read error. The chain combines TRBV5-6 with TRBJ2-7; possibly TRBD1 for D (6 bases). CDR1 SGHDT and CDR2 YYEEEE come from the germline V gene. The CDR3 totals 15 residues. CDR3 bases: TGTGCCAGCAGCTTTTCGAACCTTACAGGGCCACGTCCCCACTTC. It yields the protein CASSFSNLTGPRPHF.

This clonotype occurred a few times. This sequence joins TRBV2 and TRBJ2-1; TRBD2 matches at 11 bases. Per the germline V gene, CDR1 is SNHLY and CDR2 is FYNNEI. The CDR3 spans 15 residues. The V gene end was trimmed by 6 bases and the J gene end by 8 bases; junction bases not matched to a gene: 9. CDR3 sequence reads: CASRRIAGGPHEQFF. As DNA, the CDR3 is TGTGCCAGCAGACGTATAGCGGGAGGGCCCCATGAGCAGTTCTTC. Variable domain in full (rest from reference TRBV2 and TRBJ2-1): EPEVTQTPSHQVTQMGQEVILRCVPISNHLYFYWYRQILGQKVEFLVSFYNNEISEKSEIFDDQFSVERPDGSNFTLKIRSTKLEDSAMYFCASRRIAGGPHEQFFGPGTRLTVL.

The chain has TRBV20-1 and TRBJ1-5; 9 bases align to TRBD1. The length of the CDR3 is 14 residues. V dropped 6 bases and J dropped 6; count of bases not matched to a gene: 9. Germline CDR1 and CDR2: DFQATT and SNEGSKA (reference sequence). The CDR3 spells CSANSGTGIQPQHF. The CDR3 DNA reads TGCAGTGCAAACTCCGGGACAGGGATTCAGCCCCAGCATTTT.

The gene calls are TRBV2 and TRBJ2-5; D is unclear. V was cut by 4 bases and J by 5 bases, with 2 bases left in between. Looked up from germline, CDR1 is SNHLY and CDR2 is FYNNEI. The length of the CDR3 is 10 residues. CDR3 nucleotide sequence: TGTGCCAGCAGTGTGGAGACCCAGTACTTC. Protein sequence: CASSVETQYF.

Only a few counts were recorded for this clonotype. CDR3 DNA: TGTGCCAGCAGCTCCACAGGCCTTGGCGGAAACACCATATATTTT. Protein sequence: CASSSTGLGGNTIYF. The gene calls are TRBV7-2 and TRBJ1-3, with D possibly TRBD1 on 5 matching bases. CDR1 and CDR2 (germline): SGHTA, FQGNSA. V dropped 4 bases and J dropped 4 bases, with 14 bases sitting between them. This CDR3 spans 15 amino acids.

The chain couples TRBV7-9 to TRBJ2-7, with D perhaps assigned TRBD1 or TRBD2 (5 bases each). The CDR3 consists of 14 residues. Trimming removed 1 base from V and 3 bases from J, with 10 bases in between. Germline V gene lookup returns CDR1 SEHNR and CDR2 FQNEAQ (reference sequence). The chain's CDR3 is CASSLGGTVYEQYF. In DNA form, the CDR3 reads TGTGCCAGCAGCTTAGGGGGGACGGTCTACGAGCAGTACTTC.

The chain has TRBV7-9 and TRBJ2-5; D not resolved. The CDR3 has 13 amino acids. V was cut by 1 base and J by 2 bases, with 5 bases left in between. Germline CDR1 reads SEHNR; CDR2 reads FQNEAQ (reference sequence). CDR3 sequence reads: CASSLVAQETQYF. The DNA for the CDR3 is TGTGCCAGCAGCTTAGTCGCTCAAGAGACCCAGTACTTC.

This rearrangement joins TRBV20-1 to TRBJ1-5; D gene unclear. The CDR3 extends over 13 amino acids. Germline V gives CDR1 DFQATT, CDR2 SNEGSKA (reference sequence). The V end was cut by 2 bases, the J end by 1 base, with 6 bases between. This CDR3 reads CSARKDSNQPQHF. CDR3 DNA sequence: TGCAGTGCTAGAAAGGACAGCAATCAGCCCCAGCATTTT.

The rearrangement uses TRBV4-2 and TRBJ2-3, with no clear D. With 1 base removed from V and 0 bases from J, the gap between germline ends came to 8 bases. The length of the CDR3 is 15 residues. Germline V gives CDR1 LGHNA, CDR2 YNFKEQ. CDR3 DNA: TGTGCCAGCAGCCAAGGTACCGGCAGCACAGATACGCAGTATTTT. Residues: CASSQGTGSTDTQYF.

In its sample, this clonotype was seen a few times. The V and J genes are TRBV11-2 and TRBJ2-5, with 9 bases identical to TRBD2. Trimming removed 3 bases from V and 1 base from J; junction bases left unmatched: 6. The germline V gene has CDR1 SGHAT and CDR2 FQNNGV. The CDR3 length is 16 residues. The CDR3 here is CASSFGAGGGQETQYF. The CDR3, as DNA: TGTGCCAGCAGCTTTGGGGCGGGAGGGGGCCAAGAGACCCAGTACTTC.

This clonotype was seen a few times. In DNA form, the CDR3 reads TGTGCCAGCAGCTTACTGAGAAATCAGCCCCAGCATTTT. This sequence encodes CASSLLRNQPQHF. The chain combines TRBV7-2 with TRBJ1-5, with unresolved D. Trimming pared 2 bases from V and 4 bases from J, leaving 6 bases between. This CDR3 comprises 13 residues. Germline V gene sequence: CDR1 SGHTA, CDR2 FQGNSA.

J is TRBJ2-6 and V is TRBV19; 7 bases align to TRBD2. Unmatched junction bases numbered 4, after V lost 2 bases and J lost 0 bases. This CDR3 comprises 17 residues. CDR1 LNHDA and CDR2 SQIVND come from the germline V gene (reference sequence). CDR3 DNA: TGTGCCAGTAGTATATTGACGGGGGGCTCTGGGGCCAACGTCCTGACTTTC. It codes for CASSILTGGSGANVLTF.

The table lists this clonotype with a few counts. CDR3 sequence reads: CASYSGDGLGNTIYF. In DNA form, the CDR3 reads TGTGCCAGTTACTCTGGCGACGGCCTAGGAAACACCATATATTTT. The chain is built from TRBV6-1 and TRBJ1-3, with D uncertain. This CDR3 is built from 15 residues. Germline V CDR1 and CDR2: MNHNS, SASEGT. Trimming pared 9 bases from V and 4 bases from J, leaving 19 bases between.

This clonotype was seen a handful of times. This chain joins TRBV30 and TRBJ2-7; D not certain. From germline, CDR1 is GTSNPN and CDR2 SVGIG (reference sequence). This CDR3 spans 13 amino acids. Trimming shortened V by 4 bases and J by 0 bases, and 10 bases separated the two germline ends. CDR3 protein: CAWNADSSYEQYF. The CDR3 nucleotides read TGTGCCTGGAACGCGGATAGCTCCTACGAGCAGTACTTC.

This clonotype was recorded only once. The CDR3 spells CASSTGWTDSSGANVLTF. For the CDR3, the DNA is TGTGCCAGTAGTACCGGGTGGACAGATAGCTCTGGGGCCAACGTCCTGACTTTC. This chain joins TRBV19 and TRBJ2-6; TRBD1 is a possible D gene (6 bases). The CDR3 has 18 amino acids. V lost 4 bases to trimming and J lost 0 bases, with 16 bases between them. CDR1 is LNHDA, CDR2 SQIVND, per germline (reference sequence).

The genes are TRBV7-3 and TRBJ2-7; 9 positions agree with TRBD2. Trimming removed 1 base from V and 5 bases from J; junction bases left unmatched: 9. Germline loops: CDR1 SGHTA, CDR2 FQGTGA. CDR3 length equals 16 residues. CDR3 bases: TGTGCCAGCAGCTTAAGCCTTAGCGGGAGTGTCCACGAGCAGTACTTC. Protein sequence: CASSLSLSGSVHEQYF.

V usage is TRBV21-1 and J usage is TRBJ2-4; TRBD1 was called by the table and not checked on the DNA. TRBV21-1 counts as a pseudogene. CDR3 size: 16 residues. CDR3 in DNA: TGTGCCAGCAGCACGTATGAACAGGGGGCCAAAAACATTCAGTACTTC. Protein sequence: CASSTYEQGAKNIQYF.